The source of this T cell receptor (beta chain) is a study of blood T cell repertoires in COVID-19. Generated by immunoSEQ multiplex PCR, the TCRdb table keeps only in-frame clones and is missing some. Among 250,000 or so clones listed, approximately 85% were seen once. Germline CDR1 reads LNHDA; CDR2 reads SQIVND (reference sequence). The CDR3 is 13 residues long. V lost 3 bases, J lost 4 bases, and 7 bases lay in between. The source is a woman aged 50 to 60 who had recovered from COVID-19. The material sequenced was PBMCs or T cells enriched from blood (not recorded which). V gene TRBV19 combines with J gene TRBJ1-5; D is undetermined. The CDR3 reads CASSIGGNQPQHF. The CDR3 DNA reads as TGTGCCAGTAGTATCGGAGGAAATCAGCCCCAGCATTTT.